This section outlines one T cell receptor beta chain sequence together with its context. Clones were read by immunoSEQ multiplex PCR, and TCRdb kept only the in-frame ones, dropping some. The sample shows more than 10,000 clones, 73% of them seen only once. The data belong to a study of T cells after somatic rescue of genetic block. The V end was cut by 9 bases, the J end by 5 bases, with 16 bases between. The CDR3 is made up of 13 amino acids. Germline V gene lookup returns CDR1 SNHLY and CDR2 FYNNEI. The TCR was taken from a boy between 5 and 17 years old. The sequencing input was peripheral blood mononuclear cells (PBMCs). The rearrangement links TRBV2 to TRBJ1-2; unclear D gene. DNA for the CDR3: TGTGCCAGAAGAACCCTCGGGCTGTATGGCTACACCTTC. Translating gives CARRTLGLYGYTF.